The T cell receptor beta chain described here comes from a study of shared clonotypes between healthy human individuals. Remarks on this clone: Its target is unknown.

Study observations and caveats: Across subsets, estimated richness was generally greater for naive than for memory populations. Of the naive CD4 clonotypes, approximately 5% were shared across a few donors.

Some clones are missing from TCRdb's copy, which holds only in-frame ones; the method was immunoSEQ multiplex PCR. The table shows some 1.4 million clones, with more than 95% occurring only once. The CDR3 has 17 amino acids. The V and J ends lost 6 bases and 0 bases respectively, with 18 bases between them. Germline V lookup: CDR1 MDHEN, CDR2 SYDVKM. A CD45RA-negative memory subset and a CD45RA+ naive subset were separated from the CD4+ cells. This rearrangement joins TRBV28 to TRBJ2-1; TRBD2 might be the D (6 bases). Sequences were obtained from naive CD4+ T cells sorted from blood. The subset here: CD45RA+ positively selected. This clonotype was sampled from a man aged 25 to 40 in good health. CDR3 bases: TGTGCCAGCAGACTCTTGAACTACGGGAGCTCCTACAATGAGCAGTTCTTC. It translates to CASRLLNYGSSYNEQFF.